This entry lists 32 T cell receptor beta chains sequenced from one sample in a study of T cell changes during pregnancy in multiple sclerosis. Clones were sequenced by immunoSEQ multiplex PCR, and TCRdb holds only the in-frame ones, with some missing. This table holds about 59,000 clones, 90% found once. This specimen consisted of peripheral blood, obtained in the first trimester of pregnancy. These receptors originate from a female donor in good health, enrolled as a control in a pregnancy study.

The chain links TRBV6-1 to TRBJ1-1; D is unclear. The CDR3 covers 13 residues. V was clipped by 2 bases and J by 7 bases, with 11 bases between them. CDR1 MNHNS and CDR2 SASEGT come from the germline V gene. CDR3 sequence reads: CASSEYPGIEAFF. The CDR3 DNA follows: TGTGCCAGCAGTGAATACCCGGGGATTGAAGCTTTCTTT.

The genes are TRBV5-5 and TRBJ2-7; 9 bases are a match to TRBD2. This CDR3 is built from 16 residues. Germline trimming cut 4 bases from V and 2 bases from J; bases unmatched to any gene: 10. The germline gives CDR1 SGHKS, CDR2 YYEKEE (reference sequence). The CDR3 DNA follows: TGTGCCAGCAGCGGAGCTAGCGGGGTAATCCCCTACGAGCAGTACTTC. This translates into CASSGASGVIPYEQYF.

The CDR3 is CASSSRTGRNEKLFF. The CDR3 DNA reads TGTGCCAGCAGTTCTCGGACAGGACGGAATGAAAAACTGTTTTTT. The chain has TRBV6-5 and TRBJ1-4, with 7 positions matching TRBD1. The J segment lost 5 bases and the V segment lost 4 bases, leaving 7 bases of the junction unmatched. The CDR3 has 15 residues. The germline V gene has CDR1 MNHEY and CDR2 SVGAGI.

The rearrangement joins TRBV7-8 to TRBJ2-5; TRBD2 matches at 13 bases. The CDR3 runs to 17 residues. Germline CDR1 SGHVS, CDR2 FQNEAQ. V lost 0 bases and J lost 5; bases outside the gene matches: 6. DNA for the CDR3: TGTGCCAGCAGCTTAGCCAGGGGACTAGCGGGATACGAGACCCAGTACTTC. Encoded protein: CASSLARGLAGYETQYF.

Written as DNA, the CDR3 is TGTGCCAGCAGCTTGCCTAGCGGGGCAGATACGCAGTATTTT. It yields the protein CASSLPSGADTQYF. The chain joins TRBV7-2 to TRBJ2-3; TRBD2 aligns across 9 bases. V lost 3 bases and J lost 4; bases outside the gene matches: 2. Germline V gene lookup returns CDR1 SGHTA and CDR2 FQGNSA. CDR3 length equals 14 residues. Supplemented by reference TRBV7-2 and TRBJ2-3, the full variable domain reads GAGVSQSPSNKVTEKGKDVELRCDPISGHTALYWYRQSLGQGLEFLIYFQGNSAPDKSGLPSDRFSAERTGGSVSTLTIQRTQQEDSAVYLCASSLPSGADTQYFGPGTRLTVL.

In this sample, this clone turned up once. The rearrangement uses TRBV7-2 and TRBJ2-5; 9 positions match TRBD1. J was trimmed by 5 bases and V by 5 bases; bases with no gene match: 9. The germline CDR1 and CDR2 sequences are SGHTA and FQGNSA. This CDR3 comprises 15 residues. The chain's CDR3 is CASSRTGTGLETQYF. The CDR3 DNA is TGTGCCAGCAGCCGCACCGGGACAGGGCTGGAGACCCAGTACTTC.

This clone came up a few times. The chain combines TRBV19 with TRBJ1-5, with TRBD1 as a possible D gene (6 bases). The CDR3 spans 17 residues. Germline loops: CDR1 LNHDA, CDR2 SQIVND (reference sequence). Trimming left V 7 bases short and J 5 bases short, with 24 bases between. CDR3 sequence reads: CASKISRGALVHQPQHF. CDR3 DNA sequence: TGTGCCAGTAAAATCAGCAGGGGCGCCCTAGTCCATCAGCCCCAGCATTTT.

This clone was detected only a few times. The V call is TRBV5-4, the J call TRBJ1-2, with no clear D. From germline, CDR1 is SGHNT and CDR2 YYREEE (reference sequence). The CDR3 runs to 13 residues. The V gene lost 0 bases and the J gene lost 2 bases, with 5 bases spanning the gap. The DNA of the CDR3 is TGTGCCAGCAGCTTGGGCCAGAACTATGGCTACACCTTC. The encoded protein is CASSLGQNYGYTF. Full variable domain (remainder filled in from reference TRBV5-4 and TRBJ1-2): ETGVTQSPTHLIKTRGQQVTLRCSSQSGHNTVSWYQQALGQGPQFIFQYYREEENGRGNFPPRFSGLQFPNYSSELNVNALELDDSALYLCASSLGQNYGYTFGSGTRLTVV.

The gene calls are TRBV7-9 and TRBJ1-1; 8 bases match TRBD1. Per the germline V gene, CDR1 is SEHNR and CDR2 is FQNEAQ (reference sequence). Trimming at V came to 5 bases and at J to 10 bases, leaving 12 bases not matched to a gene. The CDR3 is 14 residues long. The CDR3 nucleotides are TGTGCCAGCAGCCAGACGGACAGGGAGGAGGCAGCTTTCTTT. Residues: CASSQTDREEAAFF.

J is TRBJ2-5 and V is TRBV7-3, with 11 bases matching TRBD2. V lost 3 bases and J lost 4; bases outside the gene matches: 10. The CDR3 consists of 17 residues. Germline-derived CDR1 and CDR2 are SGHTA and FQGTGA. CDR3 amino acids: CASSLGSGGAVGETQYF. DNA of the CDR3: TGTGCCAGCAGCTTGGGTAGCGGGGGGGCCGTCGGAGAGACCCAGTACTTC.

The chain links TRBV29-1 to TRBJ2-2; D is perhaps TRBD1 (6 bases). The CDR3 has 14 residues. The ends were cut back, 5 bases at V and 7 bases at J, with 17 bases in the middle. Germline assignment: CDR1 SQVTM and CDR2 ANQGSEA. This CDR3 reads CSVPEGEYDGELFF. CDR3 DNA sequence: TGCAGCGTTCCCGAGGGGGAGTATGACGGGGAGCTGTTTTTT.

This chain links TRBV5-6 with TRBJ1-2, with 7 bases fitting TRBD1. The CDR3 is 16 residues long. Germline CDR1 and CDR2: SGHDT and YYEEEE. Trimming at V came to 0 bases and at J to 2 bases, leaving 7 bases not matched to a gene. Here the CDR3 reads CASSLDDRAVNYGYTF. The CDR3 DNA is TGTGCCAGCAGCTTGGACGACAGGGCGGTAAACTATGGCTACACCTTC.

The CDR3 is CASSFRGSNQPQHF. CDR3 nucleotide sequence: TGTGCCAGCAGTTTTCGAGGGAGCAATCAGCCCCAGCATTTT. This chain connects TRBV6-5 to TRBJ1-5, with D unresolved. The CDR3 length is 14 residues. Germline V gene sequence: CDR1 MNHEY, CDR2 SVGAGI. V lost 4 bases and J 1 base, leaving 8 bases between the germline ends.

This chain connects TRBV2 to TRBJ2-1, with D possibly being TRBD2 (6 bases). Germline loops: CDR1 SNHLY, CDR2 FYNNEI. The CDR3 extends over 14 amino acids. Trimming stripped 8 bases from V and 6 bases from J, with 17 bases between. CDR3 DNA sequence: TGTGCCAGCTTGCTGCCCGGGGGTACCAATGAGCAGTTCTTC. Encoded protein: CASLLPGGTNEQFF.

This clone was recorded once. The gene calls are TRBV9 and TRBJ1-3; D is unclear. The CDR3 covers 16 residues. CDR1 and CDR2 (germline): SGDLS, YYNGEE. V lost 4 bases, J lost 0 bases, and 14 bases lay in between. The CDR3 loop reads CASSPAAGFSGNTIYF. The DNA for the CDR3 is TGTGCCAGCAGCCCCGCCGCGGGGTTCTCTGGAAACACCATATATTTT.

In DNA form, the CDR3 reads TGTGCCAGCAGTGAACAGGGGAGGAACACTGAAGCTTTCTTT. It yields the protein CASSEQGRNTEAFF. The rearrangement joins TRBV6-5 to TRBJ1-1; TRBD1 agrees at 7 bases. This CDR3 contains 14 residues. Germline trimming cut 5 bases from V and 1 base from J; bases unmatched to any gene: 4. Germline-derived CDR1 and CDR2 are MNHEY and SVGAGI.

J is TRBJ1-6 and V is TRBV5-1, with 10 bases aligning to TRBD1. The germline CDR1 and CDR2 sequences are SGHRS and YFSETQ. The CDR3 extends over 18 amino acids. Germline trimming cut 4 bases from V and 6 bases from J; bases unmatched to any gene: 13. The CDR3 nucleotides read TGCGCCAGCAGCCCACTCGTCCGACAGGGGGCGGGTAATTCACCCCTCCACTTT. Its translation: CASSPLVRQGAGNSPLHF.

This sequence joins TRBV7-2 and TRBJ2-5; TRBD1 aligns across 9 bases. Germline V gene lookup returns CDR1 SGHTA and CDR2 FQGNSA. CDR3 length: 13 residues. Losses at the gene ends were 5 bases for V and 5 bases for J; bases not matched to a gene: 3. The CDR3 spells CASSQQGAETQYF. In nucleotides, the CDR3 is TGTGCCAGCAGCCAACAGGGGGCTGAGACCCAGTACTTC.

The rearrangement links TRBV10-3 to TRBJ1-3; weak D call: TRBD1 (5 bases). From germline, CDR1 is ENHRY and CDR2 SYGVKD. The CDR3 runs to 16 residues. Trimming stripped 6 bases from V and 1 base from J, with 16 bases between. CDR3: CAISGGSPRSGNTIYF. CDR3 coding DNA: TGTGCCATCAGCGGGGGGAGCCCGAGGTCTGGAAACACCATATATTTT.

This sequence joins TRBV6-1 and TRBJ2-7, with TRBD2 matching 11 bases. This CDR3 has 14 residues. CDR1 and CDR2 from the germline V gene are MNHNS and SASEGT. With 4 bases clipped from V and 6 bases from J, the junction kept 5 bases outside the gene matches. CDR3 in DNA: TGTGCCAGCAGTGGTAGCGGGGGGGCGTTCGAGCAGTACTTC. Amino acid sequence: CASSGSGGAFEQYF.

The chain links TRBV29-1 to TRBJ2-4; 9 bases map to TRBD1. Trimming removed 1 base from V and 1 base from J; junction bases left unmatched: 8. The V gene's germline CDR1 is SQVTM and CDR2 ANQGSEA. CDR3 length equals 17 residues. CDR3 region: CSVEVWDREIAKNIQYF. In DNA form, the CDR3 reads TGCAGCGTTGAAGTTTGGGACAGGGAGATCGCCAAAAACATTCAGTACTTC.

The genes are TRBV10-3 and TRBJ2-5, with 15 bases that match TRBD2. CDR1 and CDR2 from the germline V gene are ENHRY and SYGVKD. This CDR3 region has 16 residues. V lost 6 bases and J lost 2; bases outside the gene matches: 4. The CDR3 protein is CAIRRTSGGGQETQYF. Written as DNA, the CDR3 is TGTGCCATCAGACGGACTAGCGGGGGGGGGCAAGAGACCCAGTACTTC.

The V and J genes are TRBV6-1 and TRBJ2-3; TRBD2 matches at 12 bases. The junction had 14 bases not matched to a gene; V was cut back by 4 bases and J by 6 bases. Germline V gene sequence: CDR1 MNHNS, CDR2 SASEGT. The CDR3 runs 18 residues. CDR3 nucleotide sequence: TGTGCCAGCAGTGCGAACCCACCTAGCGGGGGGGCGTATGATACGCAGTATTTT. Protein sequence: CASSANPPSGGAYDTQYF.

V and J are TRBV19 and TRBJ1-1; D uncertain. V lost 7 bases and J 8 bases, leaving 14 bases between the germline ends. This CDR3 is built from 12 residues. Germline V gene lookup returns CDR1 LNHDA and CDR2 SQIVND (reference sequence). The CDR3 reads CASTPWPGEAFF. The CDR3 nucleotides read TGTGCCAGTACCCCGTGGCCGGGAGAAGCTTTCTTT.

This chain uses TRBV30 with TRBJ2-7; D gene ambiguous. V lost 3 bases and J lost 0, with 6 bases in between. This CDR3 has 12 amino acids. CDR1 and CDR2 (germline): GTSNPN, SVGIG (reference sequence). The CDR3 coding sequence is TGTGCCTGGAGCCACAGCTCCTACGAGCAGTACTTC. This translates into CAWSHSSYEQYF.

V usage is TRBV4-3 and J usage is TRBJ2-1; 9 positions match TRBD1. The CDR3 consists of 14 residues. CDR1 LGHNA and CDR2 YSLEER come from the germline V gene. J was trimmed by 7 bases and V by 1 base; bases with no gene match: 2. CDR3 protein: CASSQGTGANEQFF. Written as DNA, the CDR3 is TGCGCCAGCAGCCAAGGGACAGGGGCGAATGAGCAGTTCTTC.

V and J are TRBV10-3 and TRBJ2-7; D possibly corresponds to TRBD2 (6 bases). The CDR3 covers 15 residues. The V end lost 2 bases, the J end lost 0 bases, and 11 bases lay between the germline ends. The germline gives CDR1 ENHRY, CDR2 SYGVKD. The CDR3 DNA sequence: TGTGCCATCAGTGAGGGGGACGGGAGCTCCTACGAGCAGTACTTC. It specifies CAISEGDGSSYEQYF.

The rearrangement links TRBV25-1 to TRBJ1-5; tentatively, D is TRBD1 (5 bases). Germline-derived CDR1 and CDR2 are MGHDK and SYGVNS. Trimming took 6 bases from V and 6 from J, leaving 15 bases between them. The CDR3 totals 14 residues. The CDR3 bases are TGTGCCAGCAGGGGGGTCGGGGGTAGTCAGCCCCAGCATTTT. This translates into CASRGVGGSQPQHF.

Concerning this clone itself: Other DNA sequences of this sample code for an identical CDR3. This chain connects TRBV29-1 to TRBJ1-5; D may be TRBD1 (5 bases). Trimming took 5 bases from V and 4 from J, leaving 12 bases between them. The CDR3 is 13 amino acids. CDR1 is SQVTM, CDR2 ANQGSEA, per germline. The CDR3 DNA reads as TGCAGCGTTTCAGGGAATAGTAATCAGCCCCAGCATTTT. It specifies CSVSGNSNQPQHF.

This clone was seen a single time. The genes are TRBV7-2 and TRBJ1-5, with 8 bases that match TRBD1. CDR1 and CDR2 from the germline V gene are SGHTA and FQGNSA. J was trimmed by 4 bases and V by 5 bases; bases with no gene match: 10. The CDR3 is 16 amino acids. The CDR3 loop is CASSPMDRVGNQPQHF. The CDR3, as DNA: TGTGCCAGCAGCCCGATGGACAGGGTTGGGAATCAGCCCCAGCATTTT.

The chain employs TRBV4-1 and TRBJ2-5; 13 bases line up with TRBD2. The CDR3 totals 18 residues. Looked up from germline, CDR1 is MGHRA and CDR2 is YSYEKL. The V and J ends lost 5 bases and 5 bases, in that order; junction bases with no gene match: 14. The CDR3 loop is CASSAPPLTSGGGETQYF. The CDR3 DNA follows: TGCGCCAGCAGCGCCCCACCCCTCACTAGCGGGGGGGGTGAGACCCAGTACTTC.

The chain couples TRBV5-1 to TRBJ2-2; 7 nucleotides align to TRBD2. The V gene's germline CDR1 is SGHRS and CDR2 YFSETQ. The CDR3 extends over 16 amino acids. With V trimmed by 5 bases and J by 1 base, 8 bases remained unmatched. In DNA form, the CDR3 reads TGCGCCAGCAGTTTCATGGCGGGGGTGAACACCGGGGAGCTGTTTTTT. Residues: CASSFMAGVNTGELFF. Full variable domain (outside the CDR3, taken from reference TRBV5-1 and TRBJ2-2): KAGVTQTPRYLIKTRGQQVTLSCSPISGHRSVSWYQQTPGQGLQFLFEYFSETQRNKGNFPGRFSGRQFSNSRSEMNVSTLELGDSALYLCASSFMAGVNTGELFFGEGSRLTVL.